The 30 T cell receptor beta chains reported below all come from one sample, sequenced in a study of beta chain features in type 1 diabetes. These TCRs' antigens remain unknown. Overall study findings and caveats: Across all four CD4+ subsets, people with type 1 diabetes showed modestly shorter TCRB CDR3s.

Reverse transcription of all isolated RNA meant that expressed TCRB transcripts were sequenced. Sequencing used immunoSEQ multiplex PCR; TCRdb keeps in-frame clones, though not all of them. The sample has just under 150,000 clones, about an eighth seen once. The specimen sequenced was central memory CD4+ T cells from blood. The receptor set was obtained from a young man with type 1 diabetes.

This clone turned up a few times. An end of the junction differs from the germline gene, which may be a read error. The J gene is TRBJ2-3, the V gene TRBV7-8; TRBD2 matches 8 bases. Germline assignment: CDR1 SGHVS and CDR2 FQNEAQ. This CDR3 comprises 13 residues. The CDR3 region has the DNA TGTGCCAGCAGCGTAGCGGGGCCAGATACGCAGTATTTT. Translated, it gives CASSVAGPDTQYF.

Of note for this clone: A much larger clone lies one base from this, so it may be a read error. This chain links TRBV30 with TRBJ2-5; D tentatively fits TRBD1 or TRBD2 (6 bases each). CDR3 length: 13 amino acids. V lost 1 base and J lost 1, with 7 bases in between. Germline V gene data show CDR1 as GTSNPN and CDR2 as SVGIG (reference sequence). CDR3 sequence (DNA): TGTGCCTGGAGTGGGGGGGCCCAAGAGACCCAGTACTTC. This sequence encodes CAWSGGAQETQYF.

The chain is built from TRBV2 and TRBJ2-5; unclear D gene. The CDR3 runs 12 residues. Germline V gives CDR1 SNHLY, CDR2 FYNNEI. Trimming shortened V by 9 bases and J by 1 base, and 9 bases separated the two germline ends. The CDR3 here is CASSYIQETQYF. Written as DNA, the CDR3 is TGTGCCAGTAGCTATATCCAAGAGACCCAGTACTTC.

The chain joins TRBV11-2 to TRBJ2-7, with 10 bases lining up with TRBD1. Germline trimming cut 5 bases from V and 3 bases from J; bases unmatched to any gene: 4. This CDR3 spans 14 amino acids. Per the germline V gene, CDR1 is SGHAT and CDR2 is FQNNGV. DNA for the CDR3: TGTGCCAGCAGCCCGGGACAGGGGAGCTACGAGCAGTACTTC. Amino acids: CASSPGQGSYEQYF.

CDR3 sequence (DNA): TGTGCCAGCAGCCAGCAGGAGAATCAGCCCCAGCATTTT. Its protein is CASSQQENQPQHF. This chain links TRBV6-6 with TRBJ1-5; D not resolved. Trimming cost V 6 bases and J 4 bases, with 10 bases left between them. This CDR3 comprises 13 residues. In germline, CDR1 is MNHNY, CDR2 SVGAGI (reference sequence).

This clone was observed a few times. The V gene is TRBV11-1, the J gene TRBJ2-2; unclear D gene. The CDR3 covers 13 residues. The germline gives CDR1 SGHAT, CDR2 FQDESV (reference sequence). V was clipped by 3 bases and J by 5 bases, with 7 bases between them. The CDR3 region is CASSFGSTGELFF. As DNA, the CDR3 is TGTGCCAGCAGCTTTGGCAGTACCGGGGAGCTGTTTTTT. Combining the CDR3 with reference TRBV11-1 and TRBJ2-2 gives the whole variable domain EAEVAQSPRYKITEKSQAVAFWCDPISGHATLYWYRQILGQGPELLVQFQDESVVDDSQLPKDRFSAERLKGVDSTLKIQPAELGDSAMYLCASSFGSTGELFFGEGSRLTVL.

This clone was counted a few times. CDR3 in DNA: TGTGCCTGGAGTGGAGCTCAGAGCTATGGCTACACCTTC. This codes for CAWSGAQSYGYTF. The chain is built from TRBV30 and TRBJ1-2; D is undetermined. Per germline, CDR1 GTSNPN and CDR2 SVGIG (reference sequence). The CDR3 runs to 13 residues. Trimming removed 1 base from V and 4 bases from J, with 10 bases in between.

Regarding this clone: One junction end does not reproduce the germline sequence, and a read error may be involved. This rearrangement joins TRBV7-7 to TRBJ2-5, with 10 bases that match TRBD2. The germline V gene encodes CDR1 SSHAT and CDR2 FNYEAQ (reference sequence). The CDR3 has 15 amino acids. CDR3 in amino acids: CASSLGLAGAETQYF. In nucleotides, the CDR3 is TGTGCTAGCAGCTTAGGGCTAGCGGGAGCGGAGACCCAGTACTTC.

This chain uses TRBV5-1 with TRBJ2-7; 7 bases fit TRBD1. V shed 4 bases, J shed 2 bases, and the junction held 6 bases outside the gene matches. The CDR3 is made up of 14 amino acids. The germline V gene encodes CDR1 SGHRS and CDR2 YFSETQ. CDR3 loop: CASSPGQYTYEQYF. CDR3 DNA sequence: TGCGCCAGCAGCCCGGGACAGTATACCTACGAGCAGTACTTC.

The chain is built from TRBV5-6 and TRBJ2-1; D is undetermined. Germline values: CDR1 SGHDT, CDR2 YYEEEE. The CDR3 is 16 amino acids. The V end lost 0 bases, the J end lost 5 bases, and 15 bases lay between the germline ends. CDR3 nucleotide sequence: TGTGCCAGCAGCTTGGCACGGGCCCGACCAAACAATGAGCAGTTCTTC. Amino acids: CASSLARARPNNEQFF.

The chain couples TRBV27 to TRBJ2-5; TRBD2 might be the D (6 bases). Germline lookup yields CDR1 MNHEY and CDR2 SMNVEV (reference sequence). This CDR3 contains 14 residues. Trimming removed 0 bases at V and 11 bases at J, with 16 bases between. CDR3 sequence (DNA): TGTGCCAGCAGTTTATCTCAACGGGCTCGGGAGCAGTACTTC. The encoded protein is CASSLSQRAREQYF.

V and J are TRBV5-6 and TRBJ2-5, with 9 nucleotides matching TRBD1. Trimming removed 4 bases from V and 1 base from J; junction bases left unmatched: 5. This CDR3 contains 15 residues. Looked up from germline, CDR1 is SGHDT and CDR2 is YYEEEE. CDR3 sequence: CASSRRTGVQETQYF. The DNA of the CDR3 is TGTGCCAGCAGCCGTCGGACAGGGGTCCAAGAGACCCAGTACTTC.

This clone was seen a handful of times. This chain joins TRBV6-5 and TRBJ1-4; D not resolved. Germline V CDR1 and CDR2: MNHEY, SVGAGI. The CDR3 has 16 amino acids. Trimming removed 0 bases at V and 0 bases at J, with 8 bases between. This chain's CDR3 is CASSYSFGATNEKLFF. The CDR3, as DNA: TGTGCCAGCAGTTACTCGTTCGGGGCAACTAATGAAAAACTGTTTTTT.

The V and J genes are TRBV28 and TRBJ1-2, with D unclear. The CDR3 is 12 amino acids. Germline V gene lookup returns CDR1 MDHEN and CDR2 SYDVKM. DNA of the CDR3: TGTGCTGGAGGGAGTCGGGACTATGGCTACACCTTC. As protein: CAGGSRDYGYTF.

With regard to this clone: One base away lies a much larger clone, so this may be a sequencing read error. Other DNA sequences from this sample encode an identical CDR3 as well. The chain uses TRBV7-8 and TRBJ2-5; D is ambiguous. CDR1 is SGHVS and CDR2 is FQNEAQ in the germline V gene. The length of the CDR3 is 12 residues. With 1 base removed from V and 4 bases from J, the gap between germline ends came to 4 bases. In DNA form, the CDR3 reads TGTGCCAGCAGCTTAGGGCGAGAGACCCAGTACTTC. This sequence encodes CASSLGRETQYF.

The chain employs TRBV5-1 and TRBJ1-1; D gene ambiguous. Germline V lookup: CDR1 SGHRS, CDR2 YFSETQ. V was trimmed by 4 bases and J by 0 bases, leaving 13 bases between them. CDR3 size: 15 residues. The CDR3 DNA sequence: TGCGCCAGCAGCCCGCCCGGAGTCATGAACACTGAAGCTTTCTTT. As protein: CASSPPGVMNTEAFF. Supplemented by reference TRBV5-1 and TRBJ1-1, the full variable domain reads KAGVTQTPRYLIKTRGQQVTLSCSPISGHRSVSWYQQTPGQGLQFLFEYFSETQRNKGNFPGRFSGRQFSNSRSEMNVSTLELGDSALYLCASSPPGVMNTEAFFGQGTRLTVV.

This chain links TRBV2 with TRBJ2-7; D not certain. The CDR3 contains 13 residues. The germline gives CDR1 SNHLY, CDR2 FYNNEI. V was clipped by 3 bases and J by 5 bases, with 11 bases between them. In DNA form, the CDR3 reads TGTGCCAGCAGTGAGGTAGGGCGCGACGAGCAGTACTTC. Protein sequence: CASSEVGRDEQYF. Complete variable domain (other parts from reference TRBV2 and TRBJ2-7): EPEVTQTPSHQVTQMGQEVILRCVPISNHLYFYWYRQILGQKVEFLVSFYNNEISEKSEIFDDQFSVERPDGSNFTLKIRSTKLEDSAMYFCASSEVGRDEQYFGPGTRLTVT.

The V and J genes are TRBV11-2 and TRBJ2-1, with D perhaps TRBD1 (6 bases). Germline V gene sequence: CDR1 SGHAT, CDR2 FQNNGV. V shed 1 base and J shed 9 bases, with 13 bases lying between them. The CDR3 spans 14 residues. The CDR3, as DNA: TGTGCCAGCAGCTTAGGTCGAGGGGGTGGTGAGCAGTTCTTC. Translating gives CASSLGRGGGEQFF.

In its sample, this clone was seen a few times. The J gene is TRBJ1-6, the V gene TRBV7-8; 7 bases match TRBD1. The ends lost 4 bases at V and 7 bases at J; junction bases unmatched: 7. Germline V gene lookup returns CDR1 SGHVS and CDR2 FQNEAQ. This CDR3 region has 15 residues. Written as DNA, the CDR3 is TGTGCCAGCAGCTACTCCGGGACAGCGAATTCACCCCTCCACTTT. Residues: CASSYSGTANSPLHF.

The chain uses TRBV30 and TRBJ1-4, with a weak D call TRBD1 (5 bases). This CDR3 is built from 13 residues. Trimming stripped 2 bases from V and 7 bases from J, with 11 bases between. Germline loops: CDR1 GTSNPN, CDR2 SVGIG (reference sequence). CDR3 sequence (DNA): TGTGCCTGGAGTCTGGTCCAGGGTGAAAAACTGTTTTTT. Translation: CAWSLVQGEKLFF.

This chain uses TRBV5-6 with TRBJ2-5; possible D gene TRBD1, 5 bases. CDR3 length: 13 amino acids. Per germline, CDR1 SGHDT and CDR2 YYEEEE. The V gene lost 2 bases and the J gene lost 4 bases, with 9 bases spanning the gap. The CDR3 here is CASSFDSRETQYF. The CDR3 DNA is TGTGCCAGCAGCTTTGACAGTCGAGAGACCCAGTACTTC.

This clone has more than one count but fewer than ten. This chain joins TRBV6-5 and TRBJ2-1; 7 nucleotides match TRBD1. This CDR3 is built from 12 residues. Germline CDR1 reads MNHEY; CDR2 reads SVGAGI. Losses at the gene ends were 7 bases for V and 9 bases for J; bases not matched to a gene: 6. The CDR3 bases are TGTGCCAGCACTAGACAGGGTGGTGAGCAGTTCTTC. Translation: CASTRQGGEQFF.

This clone was picked up a small number of times. The rearrangement links TRBV6-1 to TRBJ1-4, with D unresolved. The V end was cut by 7 bases, the J end by 4 bases, with 7 bases between. The length of the CDR3 is 12 residues. The germline V gene encodes CDR1 MNHNS and CDR2 SASEGT. The CDR3 nucleotides are TGTGCCAGCACGCTCGATAATGAAAAACTGTTTTTT. It codes for CASTLDNEKLFF.

The V gene is TRBV29-1, the J gene TRBJ1-1, with a weak D call TRBD1 (5 bases). Germline assignment: CDR1 SQVTM and CDR2 ANQGSEA. The CDR3 is 12 residues long. V dropped 6 bases and J dropped 4 bases, with 12 bases sitting between them. The CDR3 loop is CSVTPGSTEAFF. CDR3 DNA: TGCAGCGTGACCCCAGGGAGCACTGAAGCTTTCTTT.

This clone came up many times. The rearrangement links TRBV2 to TRBJ2-1, with a weak D call TRBD1 (5 bases). V was shortened by 3 bases and J by 14 bases, with 14 bases between the two germline ends. This CDR3 region has 12 residues. CDR1 is SNHLY and CDR2 is FYNNEI in the germline V gene. CDR3 coding DNA: TGTGCCAGCAGTGATAGGACAACTCGCGAGTTCTTC. Protein product: CASSDRTTREFF.

In this sample, this clone turned up many times. The chain employs TRBV5-4 and TRBJ2-5; D is perhaps TRBD1 or TRBD2 (5 bases each). The V gene lost 6 bases and the J gene lost 1 base, with 13 bases spanning the gap. The CDR3 has 14 residues. Germline CDR1 reads SGHNT; CDR2 reads YYREEE (reference sequence). In nucleotides, the CDR3 is TGTGCCAGCACCCGAAAGGGGAGCCAAGAGACCCAGTACTTC. Residues: CASTRKGSQETQYF.

This clone was detected only a few times. This sequence joins TRBV14 and TRBJ2-3; D not resolved. With 1 base removed from V and 0 bases from J, the gap between germline ends came to 8 bases. The CDR3 covers 15 residues. Per the germline V gene, CDR1 is SGHDN and CDR2 is FVKESK. CDR3 region: CASSQGLQSTDTQYF. In DNA, the CDR3 is TGTGCCAGCAGCCAAGGCCTACAAAGCACAGATACGCAGTATTTT.

The chain recombines TRBV6-6 with TRBJ1-2; 9 nucleotides align to TRBD1. In germline, CDR1 is MNHNY, CDR2 SVGAGI (reference sequence). The CDR3 is 14 residues long. Germline trimming cut 6 bases from V and 2 bases from J; bases unmatched to any gene: 4. Here the CDR3 reads CASSQGQGNYGYTF. CDR3 DNA sequence: TGTGCCAGCAGCCAAGGACAGGGGAACTATGGCTACACCTTC.

This clone turned up a few times. This sequence joins TRBV4-1 and TRBJ1-2, with a tentative D call TRBD1 (5 bases). This CDR3 is 15 amino acids long. Trimming took off 5 bases at V and 5 bases at J, with 18 bases between the two ends. CDR1 MGHRA and CDR2 YSYEKL come from the germline V gene. CDR3 loop: CASSWGLEALYGYTF. As DNA, the CDR3 is TGCGCCAGCAGCTGGGGCCTTGAGGCCCTTTATGGCTACACCTTC.

This chain links TRBV28 with TRBJ1-2, with no clear D. This CDR3 contains 14 residues. In germline, CDR1 is MDHEN, CDR2 SYDVKM. V lost 2 bases, J lost 5 bases, and 12 bases lay in between. CDR3 nucleotides: TGTGCCAGCAGTTTAGTTCATTCGGGTTATGGCTACACCTTC. Protein sequence: CASSLVHSGYGYTF.